This section outlines one TCR beta chain sequence together with its context. Here immunoSEQ multiplex PCR was the method, and the copy in TCRdb shows in-frame clones only, minus some. Here the sample spans some 240,000 clones, approximately 89% being singletons. The data stem from a study of blood T cell repertoires in COVID-19. CDR1 is MGHRA and CDR2 is YSYEKL in the germline V gene. Trimming took 3 bases from V and 0 from J; bases not matched to a gene: 2. This CDR3 has 15 residues. This receptor was taken from a woman between 35 and 50 years old who had recovered from COVID-19. V usage is TRBV4-1 and J usage is TRBJ1-2, with 9 bases that match TRBD1. Specimen: peripheral blood. CDR3 coding DNA: TGCGCCAGCAGCCAGGGGACAGGGACTAACTATGGCTACACCTTC. Protein sequence: CASSQGTGTNYGYTF.